This T cell receptor (beta chain) was found in a study of blood T cells in healthy people across ages. Overall study results and limits: As age increased, TCR beta diversity per million T cells fell in a roughly linear fashion. CMV status of donors was not determined, possibly confounding expanded clonotype changes.

Per the germline V gene, CDR1 is LNHDA and CDR2 is SQIVND (reference sequence). This CDR3 has 14 residues. With V trimmed by 3 bases and J by 4 bases, 5 bases remained unmatched. This clonotype turned up a few times. The antigen remains undetermined. Alongside a J-beta primer mix, a sample-barcoded 5' primer served in a second PCR lasting roughly 6 to 12 cycles. MiXCR was run by TCRdb on the 5' RACE reads, yielding one entry per CDR3 protein. The data hold some 890,000 distinct CDR3 sequences, with almost 30% observed a single time. The sample was also reused in another study, on T cells of mothers and their children.

The clonotype originates from a woman in her thirties or forties in good health. Source material: blood. V and J are TRBV19 and TRBJ2-5, with TRBD1 identical over 7 bases. The CDR3 protein is CASSMGRGRETQYF. The CDR3 DNA sequence: TGTGCCAGTAGTATGGGAAGGGGGCGAGAGACCCAGTACTTC.